This TCR beta chain was recovered during a study of shared clonotypes between healthy human individuals. General study findings and limits: Sequencing depth was predicted to influence how clonotypes are shared among donors.

Remarks on this clone: Its antigen is currently unknown.

Trimming removed 6 bases from V and 2 bases from J, with 11 bases in between. Germline V lookup: CDR1 SNHLY, CDR2 FYNNEI. This CDR3 region has 14 residues. Produced via immunoSEQ multiplex PCR; TCRdb's table is partial and in-frame only. The sample holds 2 million to 3 million clones; roughly 93% are singletons and the top ten take about 0.39%. Sequencing input: naive CD4+ T cells from PBMCs. The subset here: CD45RA+ positively selected. The clonotype was recovered from a man between 18 and 35 years old in good health. Some clones in this sample may be carry-over from other donors' samples. The gene calls are TRBV2 and TRBJ2-1, with a tentative D call TRBD1 (5 bases). CDR3 residues: CASRPDNTYNEQFF. CDR3 DNA: TGTGCCAGCAGGCCGGACAACACCTACAATGAGCAGTTCTTC.